The table lists the clone carrying this T cell receptor beta chain with a few counts. The CDR3 runs 16 residues. V shed 4 bases and J 8 bases; nucleotides not matched to a gene: 10. Germline CDR1 reads SGHDN; CDR2 reads FVKESK. The TCR library protocol attached unique molecular identifiers to the individual cDNA molecules. In TCRdb, the 5' RACE reads were re-called with MiXCR into one record per CDR3 protein. The sample yields about 83,000 distinct CDR3 sequences, more than 9% seen once. These data belong to a study of early T cells in non-severe SARS-CoV-2 infection. This sample comprised whole blood, obtained at baseline. This TCR was sampled from an adult who was a healthcare worker with PCR-confirmed SARS-CoV-2 infection or an uninfected control (not recorded which). The V call is TRBV14, the J call TRBJ2-1, with 11 bases that match TRBD2. The CDR3 nucleotides are TGTGCCAGCAGCCGAGTAGCGGGAGGGTATTTGGATGAGCAGTTCTTC. Its protein is CASSRVAGGYLDEQFF.